This paragraph reports one T cell receptor beta chain. The junction departs from germline at one end; a sequencing error may be responsible. This entry is derived from a study of cytomegalovirus exposure and HLA in healthy donors. PCR amplification relied on 60 Vbeta primers (plus 13 Jbeta primers). Generated by immunoSEQ multiplex PCR, the TCRdb table keeps only in-frame clones and is missing some. The sample holds around 58,000 clones, approximately 80% seen once. The germline gives CDR1 SSHAT, CDR2 FNYEAQ (reference sequence). This CDR3 spans 13 amino acids. This sequence originates from a female donor in good health and CMV-seronegative. This chain uses TRBV7-7 with TRBJ2-1, with 9 bases identical to TRBD1. The sample taken for sequencing was PBMCs. For the CDR3, the DNA is TGTGCTAGCAGCTATGACAGGGGGGGAAGGCAGTTCTTC. This sequence encodes CASSYDRGGRQFF.